This entry lists 3 T cell receptor beta chains sequenced from one sample in a study of blood T cells in healthy people across ages (dated by TCRdb to between 2014 and 2017). Libraries came from 5' RACE. Sequenced using an Illumina HiSeq 2500. The second PCR ran for about 6 to 11 cycles and used a J-beta primer mix along with a sample-barcoded 5' primer. In-frame beta chains were kept once TCRdb had trimmed the public reads at Q25 with fastp and called clones with MiXCR. When rows share a CDR3 protein, they turn into one entry using the most common DNA and genes. The sample profile shows about a million distinct CDR3 sequences; 51% of them were found once. The ten largest clones capture 20% to 25% of the sample. Material for sequencing was blood. These receptors were taken from a woman aged 55-70 years in good health.

This sequence joins TRBV4-3 and TRBJ2-7; TRBD2 agrees at 10 bases. Losses at the gene ends were 4 bases for V and 3 bases for J; bases not matched to a gene: 21. There are 20 residues in the CDR3. Germline CDR1 LGHNA, CDR2 YSLEER. CDR3 nucleotide sequence: TGCGCCAGCAGCCCCCTACTAGCGGGATTCCTCCGGAGAGGCTTCTACGAGCAGTACTTC. Protein sequence: CASSPLLAGFLRRGFYEQYF.

This sequence joins TRBV7-4 and TRBJ2-5; D remains ambiguous. The CDR3 loop spans 10 amino acids. Trimming took off 8 bases at V and 3 bases at J, with 4 bases between the two ends. Germline CDR1 is SGHVT and CDR2 is SQSDAQ. The CDR3 reads CASDEETQYF. In DNA, the CDR3 is TGTGCCAGCGATGAAGAGACCCAGTACTTC.

This clonotype appeared a few times. The chain joins TRBV6-1 to TRBJ1-2; TRBD1 is a possible D gene (5 bases). CDR3 size: 16 residues. V was trimmed by 3 bases and J by 6 bases, leaving 20 bases between them. Germline CDR1 and CDR2: MNHNS and SASEGT. CDR3 loop: CASSDWRPRRGNGYTF. The CDR3 bases are TGTGCCAGCAGTGATTGGCGGCCCAGGAGGGGCAATGGCTACACCTTC.